The rows below give T cell receptor beta chains drawn from one sample of a study of T cell changes during pregnancy in multiple sclerosis. The assay was immunoSEQ multiplex PCR, and TCRdb's table has in-frame clones only and misses some. The table lists fewer than 60,000 clones, approximately 95% of them singletons. The starting material was CD8+ T cells from peripheral blood mononuclear cells, obtained in the first trimester of pregnancy. These receptor sequences come from a female donor with multiple sclerosis, enrolled in a pregnancy study. Each CDR3 is given with its conserved first and last residue.

len: 14; v_gene: TRBV28; j_gene: TRBJ2-2; CDR3aa: CASSPGTVTGELFF
len: 17; v_gene: TRBV4-3; j_gene: TRBJ2-1; CDR3aa: CASSQDRLAGAYNEQFF
len: 13; v_gene: TRBV27; j_gene: TRBJ2-1; CDR3aa: CASSLGGVGEQFF
len: 16; v_gene: TRBV7-9; j_gene: TRBJ2-1; CDR3aa: CASSSRTGTGGEEQFF
len: 15; v_gene: TRBV5-8; j_gene: TRBJ1-4; CDR3aa: CASSWRARGNEKLFF
len: 16; v_gene: TRBV28; j_gene: TRBJ1-4; CDR3aa: CASSAGDLPPNEKLFF
len: 19; v_gene: TRBV18; j_gene: TRBJ2-1; CDR3aa: CASQGLAGGPIFSYNEQFF
len: 15; v_gene: TRBV5-1; j_gene: TRBJ2-3; CDR3aa: CASSTGTGPTDTQYF
len: 18; v_gene: TRBV27; j_gene: TRBJ2-3; CDR3aa: CASSLTGLAARDTDTQYF
len: 11; v_gene: TRBV20-1; j_gene: TRBJ1-2; CDR3aa: CSALDFDGYTF
len: 14; v_gene: TRBV29-1; j_gene: TRBJ2-4; CDR3aa: CSVRGDGTGNIQYF
len: 13; v_gene: TRBV6-1; j_gene: TRBJ2-7; CDR3aa: CASSGQQGTRQYF
len: 16; v_gene: TRBV19; j_gene: TRBJ1-4; CDR3aa: CATSGDRDTTNEKLFF
len: 16; v_gene: TRBV5-1; j_gene: TRBJ2-3; CDR3aa: CASSPRASGSTDTQYF
len: 16; v_gene: TRBV9; j_gene: TRBJ1-3; CDR3aa: CASSVVADRAENTIYF
len: 11; v_gene: TRBV29-1; j_gene: TRBJ1-2; CDR3aa: CSVEEGYGYTF
len: 16; v_gene: TRBV2; j_gene: TRBJ2-7; CDR3aa: CASSESKRGASYEQYF
len: 15; v_gene: TRBV7-2; j_gene: TRBJ2-2; CDR3aa: CASSSPGQSTGELFF
len: 15; v_gene: TRBV7-6; j_gene: TRBJ2-5; CDR3aa: CASSPLGAAQETQYF
len: 13; v_gene: TRBV5-1; j_gene: TRBJ1-2; CDR3aa: CASSADRGHGYTF
len: 14; v_gene: TRBV19; j_gene: TRBJ1-1; CDR3aa: CASSERNGFPKAFF
len: 16; v_gene: TRBV5-1; j_gene: TRBJ2-2; CDR3aa: CASSLGTGANTGELFF
len: 14; v_gene: TRBV6-4; j_gene: TRBJ2-2; CDR3aa: CASSDDRNTGELFF
len: 14; v_gene: TRBV19; j_gene: TRBJ2-7; CDR3aa: CASSWTSGSYEQYF
len: 16; v_gene: TRBV2; j_gene: TRBJ1-4; CDR3aa: CASSEAAGATNEKLFF
len: 14; v_gene: TRBV27; j_gene: TRBJ1-2; CDR3aa: CASSLLQGQGGYTF
len: 15; v_gene: TRBV6-1; j_gene: TRBJ1-1; CDR3aa: CASSEVETGGTEAFF
len: 16; v_gene: TRBV5-1; j_gene: TRBJ1-3; CDR3aa: CASSGGDEGVGNTIYF
len: 13; v_gene: TRBV29-1; j_gene: TRBJ1-2; CDR3aa: CSVTEGGLGGYTF
len: 13; v_gene: TRBV27; j_gene: TRBJ1-1; CDR3aa: CASSSTENTEAFF
len: 17; v_gene: TRBV5-5; j_gene: TRBJ1-2; CDR3aa: CASSLASGQGGLYGYTF
len: 14; v_gene: TRBV25-1; j_gene: TRBJ2-7; CDR3aa: CASSVTGLAAEQYF
len: 15; v_gene: TRBV5-1; j_gene: TRBJ2-7; CDR3aa: CASSWSGEMDYEQYF
len: 15; v_gene: TRBV5-1; j_gene: TRBJ2-7; CDR3aa: CASSLVSGSPYEQYF
len: 19; v_gene: TRBV7-9; j_gene: TRBJ2-1; CDR3aa: CASSYPLEGHKQVYNEQFF
len: 13; v_gene: TRBV6-6; j_gene: TRBJ2-1; CDR3aa: CASSARGWNEQFF
len: 15; v_gene: TRBV28; j_gene: TRBJ1-5; CDR3aa: CASSLIRENSQPQHF
len: 14; v_gene: TRBV15; j_gene: TRBJ2-1; CDR3aa: CATSGPGGATEQFF
len: 14; v_gene: TRBV7-6; j_gene: TRBJ2-1; CDR3aa: CASRPLAGEAEQFF
len: 17; v_gene: TRBV6-1; j_gene: TRBJ1-5; CDR3aa: CASSATGTRGQNQPQHF